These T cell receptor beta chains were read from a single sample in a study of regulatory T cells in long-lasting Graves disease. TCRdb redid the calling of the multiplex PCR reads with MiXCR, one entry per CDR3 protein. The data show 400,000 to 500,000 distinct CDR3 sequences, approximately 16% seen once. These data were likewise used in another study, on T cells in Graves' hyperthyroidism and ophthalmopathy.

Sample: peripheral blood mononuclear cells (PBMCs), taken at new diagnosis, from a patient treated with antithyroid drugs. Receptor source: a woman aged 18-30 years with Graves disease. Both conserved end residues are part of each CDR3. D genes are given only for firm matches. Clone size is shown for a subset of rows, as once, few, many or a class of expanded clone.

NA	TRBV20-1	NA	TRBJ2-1	TGCAGTGCCCGGGACTGGCTATCCAATGAGCAGTTCTTC	CSARDWLSNEQFF
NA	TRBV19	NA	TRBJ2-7	TGTGCCAGTAATTCCCCACAGGGAGAGATCGAGCAGTACTTC	CASNSPQGEIEQYF
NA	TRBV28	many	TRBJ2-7	TGTGCCAGCAGTGAGAGGGGGGGAAGCTCCTACGAGCAGTACTTC	CASSERGGSSYEQYF
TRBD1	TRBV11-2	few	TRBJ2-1	TGCGCCAGCAGCCCCACCGGGACAGGTACACGCAATGAGCAGTTCTTC	CASSPTGTGTRNEQFF
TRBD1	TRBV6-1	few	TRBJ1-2	TGTGCCAGCACTGGGACAGGGTTTGGCTACACCTTC	CASTGTGFGYTF
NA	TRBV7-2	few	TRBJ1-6	TGTGCCAGCAGACGTGGGACGACATATAATTCACCCCTCCACTTT	CASRRGTTYNSPLHF
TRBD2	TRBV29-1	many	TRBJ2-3	TGCAGCGAGCTGAAGCGGGGGGCAGATACGCAGTATTTT	CSELKRGADTQYF
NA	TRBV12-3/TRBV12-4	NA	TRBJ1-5	TGTGCCAGCAGTTTAGACGCAGGGTCGAGCCAGCCCCAGCATTTT	CASSLDAGSSQPQHF
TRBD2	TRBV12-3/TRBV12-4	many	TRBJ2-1	TGTGCCAGCAGTTTATCGCCGCGGTTTGGCGGGAGCTACAATGAGCAGTTCTTC	CASSLSPRFGGSYNEQFF
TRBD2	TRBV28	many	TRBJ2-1	TGTGCCAGAACAACTAGCGGGGGAAACAATGAGCAGTTCTTC	CARTTSGGNNEQFF
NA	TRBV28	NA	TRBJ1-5	TGTGCCAGCAGTTTATTTGGGGGAGGGGGAAATCAGCCCCAGCATTTT	CASSLFGGGGNQPQHF
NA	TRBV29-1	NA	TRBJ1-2	TGCAGCGTTGAAGATCCAGGGAGAGGGGGCTACACCTTC	CSVEDPGRGGYTF
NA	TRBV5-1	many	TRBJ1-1	TGCGCCAGCAGCTTTACGGGGGGCCAAGACACTGAAGCTTTCTTT	CASSFTGGQDTEAFF
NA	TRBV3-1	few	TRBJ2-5	TGTGCCAGCCGTGATAAAAATGGGCTACAAGAGACCCAGTACTTC	CASRDKNGLQETQYF
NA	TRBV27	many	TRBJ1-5	TGTGCCAGCAGTGTCCGACAGGGCAATCAGCCCCAGCATTTT	CASSVRQGNQPQHF